The clone carrying this TCR beta chain was counted at least ten times. This sample is part of a study of blood T cells in healthy people across ages. Primed by a sample-barcoded 5' primer and a J-beta primer mix, a second PCR proceeded for about 6 to 12 cycles. TCRdb re-called the 5' RACE reads with MiXCR, one entry per CDR3 protein. In the table there are 650,000 to 1,000,000 distinct CDR3 sequences, approximately 35% of which are singletons. Approximately 9.2 milliliters was the volume of peripheral blood drawn from each donor. The CDR3 is 14 amino acids. V lost 4 bases and J lost 8; bases outside the gene matches: 10.

Source material: blood. The source of this sequence is a man aged 18-30 years in good health. The V and J genes are TRBV12-3 or TRBV12-4 and TRBJ1-2, with 7 bases identical to TRBD1. CDR3 residues: CASSSDRERRGYTF. In DNA, the CDR3 is TGTGCCAGCAGTTCCGACAGGGAGAGAAGGGGCTACACCTTC.